A selection of T cell receptor beta chains follows, all from one sample in a study of tumour-infiltrating T cells in Burkitt lymphoma. Measured with immunoSEQ multiplex PCR; TCRdb has only the in-frame clones, and not every one. The table has over 2,000 clones, over 13% seen once. Sequenced material: tumor tissue from a relapse. These receptors originate from a human donor with relapsed Burkitt lymphoma. Both conserved end residues are part of each CDR3. The D gene is left open where the match is weak. Clone size is not always given. Where it is, it says once, few, many or a class for expanded clones.

few TRBJ1-5 TRBV19 TRBD1 CASSMGTANWPQHF TGTGCCAGTAGTATGGGGACAGCAAATTGGCCCCAGCATTTT
- TRBJ2-3 TRBV29-1 TRBD2 CSVALAGGFTDTQYF TGCAGCGTTGCCCTGGCGGGAGGGTTCACAGATACGCAGTATTTT
few TRBJ1-2 TRBV30 - CAWSTQGYGYTF TGTGCCTGGAGTACCCAGGGCTATGGCTACACCTTC
- TRBJ2-1 TRBV6-1 - CASEGPPDDEQFF TGTGCCAGTGAGGGACCGCCGGACGATGAGCAGTTCTTC
- TRBJ1-3 TRBV18 - CASLTTGNTIYF TGTGCCAGCCTTACGACAGGAAACACCATATATTTT
few TRBJ2-4 TRBV5-4 - CASSAQDTIAKNIQYF TGTGCCAGCAGCGCCCAGGACACCATAGCCAAAAACATTCAGTACTTC
- TRBJ1-1 TRBV4-2 - CASSQVWGTNTEAFF TGTGCCAGCAGCCAAGTTTGGGGGACGAACACTGAAGCTTTCTTT
few TRBJ2-7 TRBV25-1 TRBD2 CASSRGGAPEQYF TGTGCCAGCAGCCGGGGGGGAGCCCCCGAGCAGTACTTC
- TRBJ2-7 TRBV6-5 - CASSGQSGPYEQYF TGTGCCAGCAGTGGACAATCGGGGCCTTACGAGCAGTACTTC
- TRBJ1-6 TRBV5-5 - CASSLNSPLHF TGTGCCAGCAGTTTAAATTCACCCCTCCACTTT
few TRBJ1-2 TRBV4-1 TRBD1 CASSQVDREDGYTF TGCGCCAGCAGCCAAGTGGACAGGGAGGATGGCTACACCTTC
- TRBJ1-5 TRBV28 TRBD1 CASSNRDSNQPQHF TGTGCCAGCAGCAACCGGGACAGTAATCAGCCCCAGCATTTT
- TRBJ1-1 TRBV30 TRBD1 CAWRRQGRVLMNTEAFF TGTGCCTGGAGAAGACAGGGGAGGGTCTTGATGAACACTGAAGCTTTCTTT
few TRBJ1-1 TRBV10-1 - CASSELVNTEAFF TGCGCCAGCAGTGAATTAGTGAACACTGAAGCTTTCTTT
- TRBJ1-1 TRBV23-1 - CASSQNSRTEAFF TGCGCCAGCAGTCAAAACAGCCGCACTGAAGCTTTCTTT
- TRBJ2-2 TRBV11-3 - CASSPKPGRGNTGELFF TGTGCCAGCAGCCCGAAACCGGGACGGGGAAACACCGGGGAGCTGTTTTTT
- TRBJ2-3 TRBV9 - CASSVWSADTQYF TGTGCCAGCAGCGTATGGAGTGCAGATACGCAGTATTTT
- TRBJ2-7 TRBV5-1 TRBD1 CASSLWAGDRGYEQYF TGCGCCAGCAGCTTGTGGGCCGGGGACAGGGGCTACGAGCAGTACTTC
few TRBJ1-5 TRBV7-6 TRBD1 CASSLVAGTGGNQPQHF TGTGCCAGCAGCTTAGTAGCCGGGACAGGGGGCAATCAGCCCCAGCATTTT
few TRBJ2-7 TRBV28 TRBD1 CASSWTGFSYEQYF TGTGCCAGCAGTTGGACAGGTTTCTCCTACGAGCAGTACTTC
few TRBJ1-3 TRBV2 - CASRQISGNTIYF TGTGCCAGCAGACAAATCTCTGGAAACACCATATATTTT
few TRBJ2-5 TRBV9 TRBD2 CASSPTGGPETQYF TGTGCCAGCAGCCCAACGGGGGGGCCGGAGACCCAGTACTTC